This TCR beta chain was captured by sequencing in a study of prognosis after radiotherapy for stage I lung cancer. The wider study: Distant metastases arose in a handful of patients, median around 7 months post-radiotherapy; fewer than 17 had no significant progression.

Imaging by CT and PET/CT found every patient node-negative, and no patient had prior chemotherapy, radiotherapy or other malignancies. This clonotype appeared many times. Two-round multiplex PCR, the amplification method, yielded TCR beta CDR3 from genomic DNA. Individual primers that were specific to each TRBV and TRBJ gene served in first-round PCR. Via MiXCR, TCRdb re-called the multiplex PCR reads, giving one row per CDR3 protein. This table holds about 35,000 distinct CDR3 sequences, about 34% found once. V gave up 0 bases and J gave up 0 bases, with 6 bases separating them. This CDR3 has 14 amino acids. Germline lookup yields CDR1 SGDLS and CDR2 YYNGEE.

The V and J genes are TRBV9 and TRBJ1-1; no firm D call. The clonotype originates from a donor over 45 with non-small cell lung cancer. This sample comprised PBMCs, obtained before or after stereotactic body radiation therapy (not recorded which). CDR3 nucleotide sequence: TGTGCCAGCAGCGTAGACAGCATGAACACTGAAGCTTTCTTT. Amino acid sequence: CASSVDSMNTEAFF.